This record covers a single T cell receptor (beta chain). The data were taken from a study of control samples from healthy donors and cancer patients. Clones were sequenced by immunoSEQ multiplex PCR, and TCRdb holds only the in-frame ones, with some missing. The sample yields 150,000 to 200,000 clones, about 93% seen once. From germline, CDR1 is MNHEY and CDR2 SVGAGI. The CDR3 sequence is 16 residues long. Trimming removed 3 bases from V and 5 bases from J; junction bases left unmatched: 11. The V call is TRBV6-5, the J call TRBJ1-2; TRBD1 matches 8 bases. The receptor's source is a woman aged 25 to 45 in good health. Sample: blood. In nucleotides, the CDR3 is TGTGCCAGCAGTTATTTCTCGGGAGGGACAGGATATGGCTACACCTTC. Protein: CASSYFSGGTGYGYTF.